One sample yielded the 29 T cell receptor beta chains listed below, sequenced in a study of T cell changes during pregnancy in multiple sclerosis. Sequencing used immunoSEQ multiplex PCR; TCRdb keeps in-frame clones, though not all of them. The sample contains under 55,000 clones, about 90% of which appear only once. The input for sequencing was peripheral blood, taken in the first trimester of pregnancy. Every receptor here comes from a female donor with multiple sclerosis, enrolled in a pregnancy study.

This clone has just one count. The chain recombines TRBV5-4 with TRBJ1-5; 7 bases map to TRBD1. The CDR3 is 13 residues long. The germline CDR1 and CDR2 sequences are SGHNT and YYREEE (reference sequence). Trimming at V came to 4 bases and at J to 5 bases, leaving 3 bases not matched to a gene. For the CDR3, the DNA is TGTGCCAGCAGCCCCGACAGGGATCAGCCCCAGCATTTT. This gives the protein CASSPDRDQPQHF.

This clone was seen just once. The genes are TRBV6-7 and TRBJ1-1; TRBD1 matches at 8 bases. TRBV6-7 has ORF status, its function being uncertain. The CDR3 totals 16 residues. The V segment lost 0 bases and the J segment 5 bases; nucleotides outside the gene matches: 8. This chain's CDR3 is CASSYSSQGAGTEAFF. The CDR3 DNA reads as TGTGCCAGCAGTTACTCGAGTCAGGGGGCGGGTACTGAAGCTTTCTTT.

This rearrangement joins TRBV18 to TRBJ1-1; 9 bases fit TRBD1. CDR3 size: 13 residues. With 4 bases clipped from V and 7 bases from J, the junction kept 4 bases outside the gene matches. Germline V gene lookup returns CDR1 KGHSH and CDR2 LQKENI. This CDR3 is CASSLQGAVEAFF. CDR3 DNA sequence: TGTGCCAGCTCACTACAGGGGGCGGTTGAAGCTTTCTTT.

The CDR3 sequence: CASSLGEETQYF. The CDR3 DNA sequence: TGCGCCAGCAGCTTGGGCGAGGAGACCCAGTACTTC. The rearrangement uses TRBV5-1 and TRBJ2-5, with D hard to call. Deletions cut 0 bases from V and 5 bases from J, with 5 bases between. Germline CDR1 is SGHRS and CDR2 is YFSETQ. This CDR3 contains 12 residues. Full variable domain (missing parts from reference TRBV5-1 and TRBJ2-5): KAGVTQTPRYLIKTRGQQVTLSCSPISGHRSVSWYQQTPGQGLQFLFEYFSETQRNKGNFPGRFSGRQFSNSRSEMNVSTLELGDSALYLCASSLGEETQYFGPGTRLLVL.

The chain combines TRBV7-3 with TRBJ1-5, with D unclear. CDR3 size: 18 residues. The germline V and J ends were trimmed by 4 bases and 0 bases, with 19 bases remaining between them. Germline V gene data show CDR1 as SGHTA and CDR2 as FQGTGA. The CDR3 nucleotides are TGTGCCAGCAGCTATCACCGGGAGCCAGATTATAGCAATCAGCCCCAGCATTTT. It is translated as CASSYHREPDYSNQPQHF.

The chain carries TRBV27 and TRBJ2-7; TRBD1 agrees at 11 bases. Germline CDR1 and CDR2: MNHEY and SMNVEV (reference sequence). The V and J ends lost 11 bases and 2 bases, in that order; junction bases with no gene match: 8. The CDR3 loop spans 14 amino acids. This CDR3 is CAATRDRGTYEQYF. The CDR3 nucleotides read TGTGCCGCCACCCGGGACAGGGGGACCTACGAGCAGTACTTC.

This clone was detected a few times. This chain joins TRBV4-1 and TRBJ1-5, with D uncertain. The V gene's germline CDR1 is MGHRA and CDR2 YSYEKL. With 0 bases removed from V and 5 bases from J, the gap between germline ends came to 14 bases. The CDR3 length is 16 residues. CDR3 sequence: CASSQDLRPQYQPQHF. CDR3 nucleotide sequence: TGCGCCAGCAGCCAAGATCTGAGGCCCCAGTATCAGCCCCAGCATTTT.

The V and J genes are TRBV30 and TRBJ2-3; no definite D call. V lost 2 bases and J lost 4, with 7 bases in between. This CDR3 has 12 amino acids. Germline CDR1 and CDR2: GTSNPN and SVGIG (reference sequence). DNA for the CDR3: TGTGCCTGGAGTTCCGGAGCAGATACGCAGTATTTT. Translated, it gives CAWSSGADTQYF.

About this clone: One end of the junction does not line up with germline, which may come from a read error. This rearrangement joins TRBV7-7 to TRBJ2-2, with D unresolved. The CDR3 contains 13 residues. CDR1 is SSHAT and CDR2 is FNYEAQ in the germline V gene (reference sequence). The CDR3 reads CASSFVPSGELFF. Here the CDR3 DNA reads TGTGCTAGCAGCTTTGTTCCGTCTGGGGAGCTGTTTTTT.

The rearrangement links TRBV5-6 to TRBJ1-3; 8 nucleotides agree with TRBD1. Germline V gene sequence: CDR1 SGHDT, CDR2 YYEEEE. V shed 4 bases, J shed 7 bases, and the junction held 7 bases outside the gene matches. The CDR3 sequence is 14 residues long. CDR3 amino acids: CASSEGQAANTIYF. CDR3 bases: TGTGCCAGCAGCGAGGGACAGGCGGCGAACACCATATATTTT.

The chain links TRBV5-8 to TRBJ1-5; 8 bases line up with TRBD1. J lost 0 bases, V lost 4 bases, and 6 bases had no gene match. The CDR3 spans 16 residues. CDR1 SGHTS and CDR2 YDEGEE come from the germline V gene. The CDR3 DNA is TGTGCCAGCAGCGAGGACAGGGTGTATAGCAATCAGCCCCAGCATTTT. This codes for CASSEDRVYSNQPQHF.

This clone appeared once. The genes are TRBV4-3 and TRBJ1-2; D is undetermined. This CDR3 is 16 amino acids long. V lost 1 base and J 3 bases, leaving 15 bases between the germline ends. Per germline, CDR1 LGHNA and CDR2 YSLEER. The CDR3 loop is CASSQGSLREDYGYTF. The CDR3, as DNA: TGCGCCAGCAGCCAAGGCTCATTGAGGGAGGACTATGGCTACACCTTC.

This rearrangement joins TRBV19 to TRBJ2-5; no clear D gene. Trimming pared 7 bases from V and 4 bases from J, leaving 10 bases between. Germline loops: CDR1 LNHDA, CDR2 SQIVND (reference sequence). The length of the CDR3 is 12 residues. DNA of the CDR3: TGTGCCAGTAATGGCAGAGGAGAGACCCAGTACTTC. Translating gives CASNGRGETQYF.

This clone appeared a single time. V usage is TRBV15 and J usage is TRBJ2-1; tentative D call: TRBD1 (6 bases). The V gene lost 5 bases and the J gene lost 2 bases, with 10 bases spanning the gap. The CDR3 is made up of 14 amino acids. Germline assignment: CDR1 LNHNV and CDR2 YYDKDF (reference sequence). The CDR3, as DNA: TGTGCCACCAGCGGGACACTTACCTACAATGAGCAGTTCTTC. Translating gives CATSGTLTYNEQFF. The whole variable domain, filled in from reference TRBV15 and TRBJ2-1, reads DAMVIQNPRYQVTQFGKPVTLSCSQTLNHNVMYWYQQKSSQAPKLLFHYYDKDFNNEADTPDNFQSRRPNTSFCFLDIRSPGLGDTAMYLCATSGTLTYNEQFFGPGTRLTVL.

The V gene is TRBV19, the J gene TRBJ2-1; possible D gene TRBD2, 6 bases. The CDR3 covers 14 residues. In germline, CDR1 is LNHDA, CDR2 SQIVND (reference sequence). V was shortened by 3 bases and J by 10 bases, with 16 bases between the two germline ends. CDR3 DNA sequence: TGTGCCAGTAGTATCCGGGACTCCCAGGACGAGCAGTTCTTC. Its translation: CASSIRDSQDEQFF. Variable domain in full (rest from reference TRBV19 and TRBJ2-1): DGGITQSPKYLFRKEGQNVTLSCEQNLNHDAMYWYRQDPGQGLRLIYYSQIVNDFQKGDIAEGYSVSREKKESFPLTVTSAQKNPTAFYLCASSIRDSQDEQFFGPGTRLTVL.

This chain connects TRBV18 to TRBJ2-3; 15 bases are a match to TRBD2. The germline CDR1 and CDR2 sequences are KGHSH and LQKENI. The CDR3 runs to 17 residues. The J segment lost 4 bases and the V segment lost 6 bases, leaving 8 bases of the junction unmatched. The CDR3 nucleotides are TGTGCCAGCTCGCTCGGACTAGCGGGGGGGTTGTCAGATACGCAGTATTTT. It is translated as CASSLGLAGGLSDTQYF.

V gene TRBV5-1 combines with J gene TRBJ2-7; 7 bases match TRBD2. The germline gives CDR1 SGHRS, CDR2 YFSETQ. The V segment lost 4 bases and the J segment 0 bases; nucleotides outside the gene matches: 7. The CDR3 is made up of 15 amino acids. CDR3 region: CASSVLGGSSYEQYF. The CDR3 DNA follows: TGCGCCAGCAGCGTCTTGGGGGGGAGCTCCTACGAGCAGTACTTC.

This chain links TRBV28 with TRBJ1-2, with TRBD1 matching over 9 bases. V dropped 7 bases and J dropped 4; count of bases not matched to a gene: 7. The germline gives CDR1 MDHEN, CDR2 SYDVKM. The CDR3 is made up of 14 amino acids. The CDR3 nucleotides read TGTGCCAGCACCCTTGTGGACAGGGGCTATGGCTACACCTTC. Its translation: CASTLVDRGYGYTF.

The chain employs TRBV2 and TRBJ1-1, with TRBD1 matching over 11 bases. The CDR3 totals 14 residues. CDR1 and CDR2 from the germline V gene are SNHLY and FYNNEI. The CDR3 is CAWTGGAISTEAFF. The CDR3 DNA sequence: TGTGCATGGACAGGGGGCGCGATCAGCACTGAAGCTTTCTTT.

In DNA, the CDR3 is TGTGCCAGCAGCCCGCGAGGCCCTTTAGGCTACACCTTC. This codes for CASSPRGPLGYTF. The gene calls are TRBV6-5 and TRBJ1-2; D not certain. The germline CDR1 and CDR2 sequences are MNHEY and SVGAGI. The V end lost 6 bases, the J end lost 8 bases, and 16 bases lay between the germline ends. CDR3 length: 13 amino acids.

V is TRBV7-2 and J is TRBJ2-1; TRBD2 agrees at 9 bases. V dropped 3 bases and J dropped 1; count of bases not matched to a gene: 1. CDR1 is SGHTA, CDR2 FQGNSA, per germline. The CDR3 runs to 15 residues. The CDR3 here is CASSFAGGSYNEQFF. CDR3 sequence (DNA): TGTGCCAGCAGCTTCGCGGGGGGGTCCTACAATGAGCAGTTCTTC. The complete variable domain, with remaining parts taken from reference TRBV7-2 and TRBJ2-1, reads GAGVSQSPSNKVTEKGKDVELRCDPISGHTALYWYRQSLGQGLEFLIYFQGNSAPDKSGLPSDRFSAERTGGSVSTLTIQRTQQEDSAVYLCASSFAGGSYNEQFFGPGTRLTVL.

V and J are TRBV28 and TRBJ1-1; weak D call: TRBD1 (5 bases). The CDR3 is made up of 14 amino acids. The V and J ends lost 7 bases and 5 bases respectively, with 17 bases between them. Germline CDR1 is MDHEN and CDR2 is SYDVKM. CDR3 amino acids: CASKGFGGGTEAFF. The CDR3, as DNA: TGTGCCAGCAAGGGCTTTGGGGGAGGAACTGAAGCTTTCTTT.

This clone showed up just a few times. The chain uses TRBV6-5 and TRBJ1-1; 7 bases fit TRBD1. V shed 1 base, J shed 5 bases, and the junction held 7 bases outside the gene matches. Germline CDR1 and CDR2: MNHEY and SVGAGI. The CDR3 sequence is 15 residues long. The CDR3 DNA is TGTGCCAGCAGTTACTGGGGAAGGGGGCATACTGAAGCTTTCTTT. It yields the protein CASSYWGRGHTEAFF.

This sequence joins TRBV29-1 and TRBJ2-5; D call uncertain. This CDR3 is 13 amino acids long. Germline V gene data show CDR1 as SQVTM and CDR2 as ANQGSEA. V dropped 2 bases and J dropped 2 bases, with 9 bases sitting between them. The DNA for the CDR3 is TGCAGCGTTGAAAGGCTAGTGCAAGAGACCCAGTACTTC. This gives the protein CSVERLVQETQYF.

This clone showed up just once. This sequence joins TRBV18 and TRBJ1-5; 7 positions agree with TRBD1. After removal of 6 bases from V and 4 bases from J, the junction contained 9 bases not matched to a gene. This CDR3 comprises 15 residues. Germline V gene data show CDR1 as KGHSH and CDR2 as LQKENI. The chain's CDR3 is CASSSQGRENQPQHF. The CDR3 DNA is TGTGCCAGCTCCTCACAGGGGAGAGAAAATCAGCCCCAGCATTTT. Full variable domain (rest looked up from reference TRBV18 and TRBJ1-5): NAGVMQNPRHLVRRRGQEARLRCSPMKGHSHVYWYRQLPEEGLKFMVYLQKENIIDESGMPKERFSAEFPKEGPSILRIQQVVRGDSAAYFCASSSQGRENQPQHFGDGTRLSIL.

This clone was seen only once. The chain couples TRBV5-1 to TRBJ2-2; TRBD1 might be the D (5 bases). Germline V CDR1 and CDR2: SGHRS, YFSETQ. V was trimmed by 0 bases and J by 6 bases, leaving 9 bases between them. The CDR3 has 14 residues. CDR3 protein: CASSLGQGAGELFF. For the CDR3, the DNA is TGCGCCAGCAGCTTGGGTCAGGGTGCCGGGGAGCTGTTTTTT. The full variable domain, with the rest looked up from reference TRBV5-1 and TRBJ2-2, is KAGVTQTPRYLIKTRGQQVTLSCSPISGHRSVSWYQQTPGQGLQFLFEYFSETQRNKGNFPGRFSGRQFSNSRSEMNVSTLELGDSALYLCASSLGQGAGELFFGEGSRLTVL.

The chain uses TRBV7-2 and TRBJ2-1; D call uncertain. V gave up 1 base and J gave up 4 bases, with 8 bases separating them. The CDR3 has 14 residues. Germline assignment: CDR1 SGHTA and CDR2 FQGNSA. CDR3: CASSLGKEYNEQFF. In nucleotides, the CDR3 is TGTGCCAGCAGCTTAGGTAAGGAGTACAATGAGCAGTTCTTC.

The chain recombines TRBV25-1 with TRBJ2-3; possibly TRBD1 for D (6 bases). In germline, CDR1 is MGHDK, CDR2 SYGVNS. The V end was cut by 3 bases, the J end by 3 bases, with 13 bases between. The CDR3 covers 15 residues. CDR3 amino acids: CASSDTGHLTDTQYF. Here the CDR3 DNA reads TGTGCCAGCAGTGACACGGGACACCTAACAGATACGCAGTATTTT.

The J gene is TRBJ1-2, the V gene TRBV5-6; 9 nucleotides line up with TRBD1. From germline, CDR1 is SGHDT and CDR2 YYEEEE. V lost 4 bases to trimming and J lost 8 bases; unmatched junction nucleotides: 6. The CDR3 runs to 13 residues. DNA for the CDR3: TGTGCCAGCAGCAACCCGGGACAGGGAGGCTACACCTTC. Translation: CASSNPGQGGYTF.